This T cell receptor (beta chain) was identified during a study of yellow fever vaccine responses in identical twins. About this clonotype itself: Its antigen is unidentified.

TCRdb used MiXCR to reprocess the RT-PCR reads, holding one entry per CDR3 protein. The sample yields 30,000 to 40,000 distinct CDR3 sequences, about 61% seen once. V lost 4 bases and J 0 bases, leaving 7 bases between the germline ends. Germline CDR1 is SGHNT and CDR2 is YENEEA. The CDR3 loop spans 14 amino acids. Study-wide results and limits: Twin vaccine T cell responses reportedly seemed partly convergent, partly personalized.

The gene calls are TRBV11-3 and TRBJ2-4; no firm D call. Sequences were derived from T cells from blood (PBMCs), unsorted or a sorted subset (not recorded which), sampled before or after yellow fever vaccination (not recorded which). The TCR comes from a woman between 18 and 30 years old who received the yellow fever vaccine. This CDR3 is CASSWLVAKNIQYF. DNA of the CDR3: TGTGCCAGCAGCTGGTTGGTAGCCAAAAACATTCAGTACTTC.